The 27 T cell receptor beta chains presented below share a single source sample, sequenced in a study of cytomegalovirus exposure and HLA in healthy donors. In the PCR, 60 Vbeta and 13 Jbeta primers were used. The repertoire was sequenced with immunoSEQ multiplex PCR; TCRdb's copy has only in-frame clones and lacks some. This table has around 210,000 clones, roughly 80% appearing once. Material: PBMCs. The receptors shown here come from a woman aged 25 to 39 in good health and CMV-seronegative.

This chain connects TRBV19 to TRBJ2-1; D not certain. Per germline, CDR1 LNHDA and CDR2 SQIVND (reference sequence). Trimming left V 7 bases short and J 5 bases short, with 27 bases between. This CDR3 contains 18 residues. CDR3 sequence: CASNRRPRDGITDNEQFF. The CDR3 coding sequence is TGTGCCAGTAACAGAAGACCCCGAGACGGTATAACCGACAATGAGCAGTTCTTC.

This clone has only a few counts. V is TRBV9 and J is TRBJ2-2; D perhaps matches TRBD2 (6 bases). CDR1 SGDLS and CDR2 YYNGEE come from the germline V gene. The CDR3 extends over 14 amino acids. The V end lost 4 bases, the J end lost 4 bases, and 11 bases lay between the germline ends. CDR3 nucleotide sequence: TGTGCCAGCAGCACTCTGGGAGGCACCGGGGAGCTGTTTTTT. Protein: CASSTLGGTGELFF.

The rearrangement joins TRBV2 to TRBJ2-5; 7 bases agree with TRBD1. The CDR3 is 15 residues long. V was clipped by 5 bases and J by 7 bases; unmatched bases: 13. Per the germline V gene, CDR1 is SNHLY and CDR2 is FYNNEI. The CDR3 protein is CASSRTGPFERTQYF. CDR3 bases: TGTGCCAGCAGTCGGACAGGCCCTTTCGAGCGGACCCAGTACTTC.

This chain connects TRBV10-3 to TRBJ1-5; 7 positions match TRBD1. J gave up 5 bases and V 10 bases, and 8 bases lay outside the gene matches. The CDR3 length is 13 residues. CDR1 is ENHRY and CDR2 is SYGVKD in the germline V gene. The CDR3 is CATGGQSDQPQHF. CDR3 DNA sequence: TGTGCCACCGGGGGACAGTCTGATCAGCCCCAGCATTTT.

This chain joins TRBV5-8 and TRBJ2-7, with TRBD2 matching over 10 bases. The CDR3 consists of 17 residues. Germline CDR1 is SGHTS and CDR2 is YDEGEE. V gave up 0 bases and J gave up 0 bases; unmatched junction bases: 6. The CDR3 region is CASSLVPSGRASYEQYF. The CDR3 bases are TGTGCCAGCAGCTTGGTCCCCAGCGGGAGGGCCTCCTACGAGCAGTACTTC.

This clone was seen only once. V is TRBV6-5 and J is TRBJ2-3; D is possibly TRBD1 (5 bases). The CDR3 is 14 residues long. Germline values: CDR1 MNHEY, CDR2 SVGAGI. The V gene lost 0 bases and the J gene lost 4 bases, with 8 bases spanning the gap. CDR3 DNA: TGTGCCAGCAGTTACTCTTGGGGCGCAGATACGCAGTATTTT. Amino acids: CASSYSWGADTQYF.

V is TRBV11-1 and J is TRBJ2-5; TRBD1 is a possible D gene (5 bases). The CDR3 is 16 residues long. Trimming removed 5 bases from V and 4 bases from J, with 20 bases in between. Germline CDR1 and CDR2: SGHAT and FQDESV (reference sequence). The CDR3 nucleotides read TGTGCCAGCAGCCGCGGCAGGCAGGGTATTTCAGAGACCCAGTACTTC. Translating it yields CASSRGRQGISETQYF.

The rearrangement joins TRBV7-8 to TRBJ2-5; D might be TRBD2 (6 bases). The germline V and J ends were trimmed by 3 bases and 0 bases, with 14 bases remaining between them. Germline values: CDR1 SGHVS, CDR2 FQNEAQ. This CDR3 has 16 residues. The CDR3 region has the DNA TGTGCCAGCAGCTTTAAGGGAGGATGGTACCAAGAGACCCAGTACTTC. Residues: CASSFKGGWYQETQYF.

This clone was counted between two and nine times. Written as DNA, the CDR3 is TGTGCCAGCATGGCGGGACAGGGGACTGAAGCTTTCTTT. Its translation: CASMAGQGTEAFF. J is TRBJ1-1 and V is TRBV6-6, with 10 bases that match TRBD1. Losses at the gene ends were 7 bases for V and 5 bases for J; bases not matched to a gene: 4. The CDR3 is 13 amino acids. Germline CDR1 MNHNY, CDR2 SVGAGI (reference sequence).

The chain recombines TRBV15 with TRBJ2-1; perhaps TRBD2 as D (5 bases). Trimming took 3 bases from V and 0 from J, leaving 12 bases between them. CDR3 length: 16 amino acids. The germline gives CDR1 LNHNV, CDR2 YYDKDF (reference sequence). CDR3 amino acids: CATSREVYISYNEQFF. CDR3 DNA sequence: TGTGCCACCAGCAGGGAGGTTTACATCTCCTACAATGAGCAGTTCTTC. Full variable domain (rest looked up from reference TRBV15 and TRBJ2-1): DAMVIQNPRYQVTQFGKPVTLSCSQTLNHNVMYWYQQKSSQAPKLLFHYYDKDFNNEADTPDNFQSRRPNTSFCFLDIRSPGLGDTAMYLCATSREVYISYNEQFFGPGTRLTVL.

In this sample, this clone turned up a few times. In DNA, the CDR3 is TGTGCCAGCAGTTTACAGAACACCGGGGAGCTGTTTTTT. This translates into CASSLQNTGELFF. The chain links TRBV28 to TRBJ2-2, with D hard to call. Per the germline V gene, CDR1 is MDHEN and CDR2 is SYDVKM. This CDR3 comprises 13 residues. V lost 2 bases and J lost 1, with 2 bases in between. Combining the CDR3 with reference TRBV28 and TRBJ2-2 gives the whole variable domain DVKVTQSSRYLVKRTGEKVFLECVQDMDHENMFWYRQDPGLGLRLIYFSYDVKMKEKGDIPEGYSVSREKKERFSLILESASTNQTSMYLCASSLQNTGELFFGEGSRLTVL.

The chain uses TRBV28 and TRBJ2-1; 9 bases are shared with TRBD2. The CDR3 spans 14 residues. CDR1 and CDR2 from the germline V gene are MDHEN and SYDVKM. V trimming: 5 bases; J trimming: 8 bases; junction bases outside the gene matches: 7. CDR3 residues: CASSPTGLAHEQFF. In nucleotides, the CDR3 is TGTGCCAGCAGTCCGACGGGACTAGCCCATGAGCAGTTCTTC.

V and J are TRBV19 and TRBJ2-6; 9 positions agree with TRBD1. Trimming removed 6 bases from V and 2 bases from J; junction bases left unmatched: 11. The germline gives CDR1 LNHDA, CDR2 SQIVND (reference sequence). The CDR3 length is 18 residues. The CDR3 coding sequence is TGTGCCAGTAGAGGGGTTGGACAGGGGAGTGCTGGGGCCAACGTCCTGACTTTC. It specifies CASRGVGQGSAGANVLTF. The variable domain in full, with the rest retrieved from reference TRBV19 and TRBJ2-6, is DGGITQSPKYLFRKEGQNVTLSCEQNLNHDAMYWYRQDPGQGLRLIYYSQIVNDFQKGDIAEGYSVSREKKESFPLTVTSAQKNPTAFYLCASRGVGQGSAGANVLTFGAGSRLTVL.

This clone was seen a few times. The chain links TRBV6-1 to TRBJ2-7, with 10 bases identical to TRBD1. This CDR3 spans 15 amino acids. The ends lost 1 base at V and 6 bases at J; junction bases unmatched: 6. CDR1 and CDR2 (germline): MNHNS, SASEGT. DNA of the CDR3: TGTGCCAGCAGTGAAGGGGACAGGGGTTTGGGCGAGCAGTACTTC. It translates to CASSEGDRGLGEQYF.

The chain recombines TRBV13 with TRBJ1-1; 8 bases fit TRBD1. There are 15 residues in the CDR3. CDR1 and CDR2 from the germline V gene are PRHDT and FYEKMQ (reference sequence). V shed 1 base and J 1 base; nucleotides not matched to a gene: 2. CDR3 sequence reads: CASSLDGQGNTEAFF. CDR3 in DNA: TGTGCCAGCAGCTTAGACGGACAGGGGAACACTGAAGCTTTCTTT.

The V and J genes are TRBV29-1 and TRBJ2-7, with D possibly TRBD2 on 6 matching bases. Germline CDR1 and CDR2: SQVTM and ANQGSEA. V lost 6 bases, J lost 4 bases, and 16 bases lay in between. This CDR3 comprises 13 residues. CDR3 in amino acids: CSVRGTAQYEQYF. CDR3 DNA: TGCAGCGTAAGAGGGACTGCTCAATACGAGCAGTACTTC.

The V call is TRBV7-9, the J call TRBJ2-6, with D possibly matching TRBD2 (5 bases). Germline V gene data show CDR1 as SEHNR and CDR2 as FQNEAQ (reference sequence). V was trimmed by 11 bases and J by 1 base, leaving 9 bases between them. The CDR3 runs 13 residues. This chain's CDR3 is CAGSGSGANVLTF. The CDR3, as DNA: TGTGCCGGATCGGGGTCTGGGGCCAACGTCCTGACTTTC.

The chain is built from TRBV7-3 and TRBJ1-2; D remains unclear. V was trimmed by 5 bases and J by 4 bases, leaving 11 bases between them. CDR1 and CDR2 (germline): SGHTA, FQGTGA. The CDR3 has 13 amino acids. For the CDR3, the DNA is TGTGCCAGCAGCCTAGACCCGTTCTATGGCTACACCTTC. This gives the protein CASSLDPFYGYTF.

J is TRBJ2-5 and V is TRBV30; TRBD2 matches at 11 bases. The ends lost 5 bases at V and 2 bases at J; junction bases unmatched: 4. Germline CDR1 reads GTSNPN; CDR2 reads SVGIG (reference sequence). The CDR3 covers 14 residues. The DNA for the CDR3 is TGTGCCTGGGGGACTAGCGGTAAACAAGAGACCCAGTACTTC. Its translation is CAWGTSGKQETQYF.

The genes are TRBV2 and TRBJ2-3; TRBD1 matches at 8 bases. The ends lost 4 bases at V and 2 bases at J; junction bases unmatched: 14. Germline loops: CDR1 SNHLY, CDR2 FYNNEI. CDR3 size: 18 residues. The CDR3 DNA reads TGTGCCAGCAGTGTCCCCCCTAGGGCAGGGGGCTACACAGATACGCAGTATTTT. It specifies CASSVPPRAGGYTDTQYF.

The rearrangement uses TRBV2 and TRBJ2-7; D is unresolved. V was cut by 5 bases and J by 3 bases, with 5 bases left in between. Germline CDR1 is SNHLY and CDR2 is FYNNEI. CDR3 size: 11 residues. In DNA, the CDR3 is TGTGCCAGCAGTCTCCTCTACGAGCAGTACTTC. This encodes CASSLLYEQYF.

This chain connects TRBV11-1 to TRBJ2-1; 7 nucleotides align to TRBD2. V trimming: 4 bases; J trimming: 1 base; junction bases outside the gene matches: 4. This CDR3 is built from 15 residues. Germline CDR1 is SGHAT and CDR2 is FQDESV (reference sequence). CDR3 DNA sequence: TGTGCCAGCAGCTCGGAACTAGCGTCCTACAATGAGCAGTTCTTC. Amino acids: CASSSELASYNEQFF.

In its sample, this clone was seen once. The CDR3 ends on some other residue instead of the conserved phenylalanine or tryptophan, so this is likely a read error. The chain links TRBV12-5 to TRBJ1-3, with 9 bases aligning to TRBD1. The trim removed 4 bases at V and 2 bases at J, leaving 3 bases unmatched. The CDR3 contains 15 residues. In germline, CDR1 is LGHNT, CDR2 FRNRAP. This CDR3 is CASGSGTGTGNTIYL. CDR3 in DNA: TGTGCTAGTGGTTCCGGGACAGGGACTGGAAACACCATATATCTT.

As DNA, the CDR3 is TGTGCCAGCAGCTTAGATTTAGGGGGCGGTGCTGAAGCTTTCTTT. This translates into CASSLDLGGGAEAFF. V usage is TRBV11-2 and J usage is TRBJ1-1; 7 nucleotides align to TRBD1. Germline V gene lookup returns CDR1 SGHAT and CDR2 FQNNGV. Trimming at V came to 0 bases and at J to 6 bases, leaving 7 bases not matched to a gene. This CDR3 is built from 15 residues.

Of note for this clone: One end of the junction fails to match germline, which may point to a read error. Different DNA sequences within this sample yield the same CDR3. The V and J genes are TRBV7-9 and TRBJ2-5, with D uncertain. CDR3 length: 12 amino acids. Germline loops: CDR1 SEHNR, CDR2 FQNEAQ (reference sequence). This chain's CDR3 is CSSSLSLETQYF. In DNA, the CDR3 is TGTTCCAGCAGCCTCTCCTTGGAGACCCAGTACTTC.

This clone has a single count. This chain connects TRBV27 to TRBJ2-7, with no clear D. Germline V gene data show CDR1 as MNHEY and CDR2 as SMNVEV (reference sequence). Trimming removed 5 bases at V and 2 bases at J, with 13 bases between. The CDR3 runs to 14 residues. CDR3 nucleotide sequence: TGTGCCAGCAGTCCCGGGTCTCGCACCTACGAGCAGTACTTC. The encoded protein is CASSPGSRTYEQYF.

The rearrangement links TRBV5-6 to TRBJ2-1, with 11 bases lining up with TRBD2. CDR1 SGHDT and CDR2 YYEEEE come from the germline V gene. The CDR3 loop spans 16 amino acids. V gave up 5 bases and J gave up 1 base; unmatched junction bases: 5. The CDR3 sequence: CASRQGTSGSYNEQFF. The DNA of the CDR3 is TGTGCCAGCAGACAGGGGACTAGCGGATCCTACAATGAGCAGTTCTTC.